The 6 T cell receptor beta chains in this list originate from one sample, sequenced in a study of siplizumab effects on memory and regulatory T cells. The assay was immunoSEQ multiplex PCR, and TCRdb's table has in-frame clones only and misses some. The sample lists under 85,000 clones, over 70% occurring once. The source material was Tregs sorted from blood. The receptors were sampled from a human donor in good health.

The V call is TRBV7-2, the J call TRBJ1-5, with 7 bases aligning to TRBD1. Germline trimming cut 4 bases from V and 1 base from J; bases unmatched to any gene: 4. Germline values: CDR1 SGHTA, CDR2 FQGNSA. The CDR3 covers 15 residues. The CDR3 coding sequence is TGTGCCAGCAGCTCAGAGACAGGGAGCAATCAGCCCCAGCATTTT. Translated: CASSSETGSNQPQHF.

The chain couples TRBV27 to TRBJ2-1; tentatively, D is TRBD2 (6 bases). From germline, CDR1 is MNHEY and CDR2 SMNVEV (reference sequence). Trimming stripped 1 base from V and 5 bases from J, with 15 bases between. The length of the CDR3 is 16 residues. The DNA of the CDR3 is TGTGCCAGCAGTTTATTTTTTTTGGGGACTCACAATGAGCAGTTCTTC. This codes for CASSLFFLGTHNEQFF.

V usage is TRBV5-4 and J usage is TRBJ2-3, with TRBD1 matching 9 bases. The germline CDR1 and CDR2 sequences are SGHNT and YYREEE (reference sequence). J lost 1 base, V lost 4 bases, and 1 base had no gene match. CDR3 length equals 14 residues. The CDR3 loop reads CASSRDRGTDTQYF. CDR3 in DNA: TGTGCCAGCAGCCGGGACAGGGGCACAGATACGCAGTATTTT.

The table lists this clone with a count of one. This chain uses TRBV25-1 with TRBJ1-2, with D perhaps matching TRBD1 (5 bases). The CDR3 has 16 amino acids. Germline V CDR1 and CDR2: MGHDK, SYGVNS. V lost 2 bases, J lost 8 bases, and 21 bases lay in between. The CDR3 DNA follows: TGTGCCAGCAGTGAACTCGACAGCGAAGGACTCGGGGGCTACACCTTC. This codes for CASSELDSEGLGGYTF.

The V call is TRBV7-2, the J call TRBJ2-1; D may be TRBD2 (6 bases). V was clipped by 1 base and J by 6 bases, with 16 bases between them. Germline lookup yields CDR1 SGHTA and CDR2 FQGNSA. CDR3 size: 16 residues. The chain's CDR3 is CASSLGRLARANEQFF. In nucleotides, the CDR3 is TGTGCCAGCAGCTTAGGGCGTCTAGCGAGGGCCAATGAGCAGTTCTTC. The variable domain in full, completed from reference TRBV7-2 and TRBJ2-1, reads GAGVSQSPSNKVTEKGKDVELRCDPISGHTALYWYRQSLGQGLEFLIYFQGNSAPDKSGLPSDRFSAERTGGSVSTLTIQRTQQEDSAVYLCASSLGRLARANEQFFGPGTRLTVL.

The count of this clone is one. This chain uses TRBV7-2 with TRBJ2-1; 14 bases are shared with TRBD2. The junction had 3 bases not matched to a gene; V was cut back by 1 base and J by 4 bases. This CDR3 comprises 17 residues. Germline CDR1 SGHTA, CDR2 FQGNSA. DNA of the CDR3: TGTGCCAGCAGCTTAGGGGGACTAGCGGGAGTGTACAATGAGCAGTTCTTC. Its protein product is CASSLGGLAGVYNEQFF.